This TCR beta chain was obtained from a study of CD8 T cells in ankylosing spondylitis. Study findings and constraints: Significant enrichment of disease-linked clones was reported in matched ankylosing spondylitis synovial fluid. Among TCR beta sequences, a motif of several highly homologous variants appeared characteristic of ankylosing spondylitis blood.

The CDR3 consists of 15 residues. V gave up 4 bases and J gave up 4 bases; unmatched junction bases: 7. Germline values: CDR1 SGHKS, CDR2 YYEKEE (reference sequence). TCRdb itself ran the 5' RACE reads through MiXCR, one entry per CDR3 protein. Of a few hundred thousand distinct CDR3 sequences listed, about 18% are singletons. This clonotype has only a few counts. Its antigen is unknown. The sequencing input was blood, either unsorted or a sorted T cell fraction (not recorded which). This receptor was identified in a male donor with ankylosing spondylitis. V is TRBV5-5 and J is TRBJ2-3; 9 nucleotides match TRBD2. The CDR3 spells CASSLIAGDSDTQYF. CDR3 nucleotide sequence: TGTGCCAGCAGCCTAATAGCGGGAGACTCAGATACGCAGTATTTT. Drawing the rest from reference TRBV5-5 and TRBJ2-3, the complete variable domain is DAGVTQSPTHLIKTRGQQVTLRCSPISGHKSVSWYQQVLGQGPQFIFQYYEKEERGRGNFPDRFSARQFPNYSSELNVNALLLGDSALYLCASSLIAGDSDTQYFGPGTRLTVL.